The 12 T cell receptor beta chains reported below all come from one sample, sequenced in a study of blood T cell repertoires in COVID-19. Method: immunoSEQ multiplex PCR; TCRdb's copy keeps in-frame clones and lacks some. This table holds almost 35,000 clones, over 80% found once. Source material: peripheral blood. These receptors all come from a man in his sixties with active COVID-19.

The gene calls are TRBV9 and TRBJ2-2, with D maybe TRBD2 (6 bases). CDR1 and CDR2 (germline): SGDLS, YYNGEE. The CDR3 runs 16 residues. V gave up 0 bases and J gave up 4 bases, with 13 bases separating them. CDR3 sequence: CASSVVSGSITGELFF. The CDR3 coding sequence is TGTGCCAGCAGCGTAGTTTCCGGGAGCATCACCGGGGAGCTGTTTTTT.

V is TRBV7-8 and J is TRBJ2-7, with 9 bases matching TRBD2. The CDR3 sequence is 14 residues long. The V gene end was trimmed by 8 bases and the J gene end by 4 bases; junction bases not matched to a gene: 9. Germline V gene sequence: CDR1 SGHVS, CDR2 FQNEAQ. In nucleotides, the CDR3 is TGTGCCAGCGCCTATGCGGGAGGGCCTTACGAGCAGTACTTC. Its translation: CASAYAGGPYEQYF.

This clone was counted once. V and J are TRBV18 and TRBJ1-1; 7 bases agree with TRBD1. From germline, CDR1 is KGHSH and CDR2 LQKENI. There are 15 residues in the CDR3. V shed 4 bases, J shed 2 bases, and the junction held 7 bases outside the gene matches. The CDR3 DNA sequence: TGTGCCAGCTCACTCCCAGGGGGTGCCAACACTGAAGCTTTCTTT. It encodes CASSLPGGANTEAFF.

V and J are TRBV25-1 and TRBJ2-7; 9 positions agree with TRBD1. Germline assignment: CDR1 MGHDK and CDR2 SYGVNS. The CDR3 consists of 14 residues. V lost 6 bases, J lost 0 bases, and 3 bases stayed unmatched. The CDR3 DNA sequence: TGTGCCAGCAGAAGGACAGGGGACTCCTACGAGCAGTACTTC. Translating it yields CASRRTGDSYEQYF.

V is TRBV6-5 and J is TRBJ2-1; the D gene is possibly TRBD2 (7 bases). V lost 0 bases and J lost 9, with 15 bases in between. The germline V gene has CDR1 MNHEY and CDR2 SVGAGI. The CDR3 spans 15 residues. CDR3 in DNA: TGTGCCAGCAGTTACTCTTTCCAGGGGAGGGGTGAGCAGTTCTTC. Protein: CASSYSFQGRGEQFF.

The rearrangement uses TRBV7-2 and TRBJ2-7; D may be TRBD2 (6 bases). V was clipped by 1 base and J by 5 bases, with 9 bases between them. CDR1 and CDR2 from the germline V gene are SGHTA and FQGNSA. The CDR3 is made up of 13 amino acids. The CDR3 nucleotides read TGTGCCAGCAGCTTAGTACCGGGGGACGAGCAGTACTTC. This translates into CASSLVPGDEQYF.

V and J are TRBV9 and TRBJ2-5; no reliable D call. The ends were cut back, 0 bases at V and 3 bases at J, with 9 bases in the middle. Germline V gives CDR1 SGDLS, CDR2 YYNGEE. The CDR3 is made up of 14 amino acids. CDR3 sequence reads: CASSVDLGEETQYF. CDR3 nucleotides: TGTGCCAGCAGCGTAGACCTAGGAGAAGAGACCCAGTACTTC.

J is TRBJ2-7 and V is TRBV18; weak D call: TRBD1 (5 bases). Germline lookup yields CDR1 KGHSH and CDR2 LQKENI. Trimming removed 4 bases at V and 2 bases at J, with 12 bases between. The CDR3 runs 14 residues. The CDR3 loop reads CASSRQTTTYEQYF. In nucleotides, the CDR3 is TGTGCCAGCTCACGACAGACAACCACCTACGAGCAGTACTTC.

This clone has more than one count but fewer than ten. The chain joins TRBV28 to TRBJ2-1; TRBD1 might be the D (6 bases). Germline V gene data show CDR1 as MDHEN and CDR2 as SYDVKM. Trimming removed 3 bases at V and 7 bases at J, with 13 bases between. The CDR3 sequence is 14 residues long. CDR3 in amino acids: CASSFYRASNEQFF. The CDR3 coding sequence is TGTGCCAGCAGTTTCTACAGGGCATCAAATGAGCAGTTCTTC.

The chain links TRBV5-8 to TRBJ1-6, with D uncertain. Trimming stripped 7 bases from V and 10 bases from J, with 12 bases between. Germline V gives CDR1 SGHTS, CDR2 YDEGEE. This CDR3 region has 12 residues. In DNA, the CDR3 is TGTGCCAGCCCATCGGGATGGTCACCCCTCCACTTT. Translation gives CASPSGWSPLHF.

This chain links TRBV14 with TRBJ2-7, with 12 bases lining up with TRBD1. The germline V gene has CDR1 SGHDN and CDR2 FVKESK. Trimming removed 4 bases from V and 3 bases from J; junction bases left unmatched: 4. The CDR3 covers 15 residues. The CDR3 nucleotides read TGTGCCAGCAGCCCGGGACAGGGGGCAAACTACGAGCAGTACTTC. Amino acid sequence: CASSPGQGANYEQYF.

V and J are TRBV7-8 and TRBJ2-7; 9 nucleotides match TRBD2. The J segment lost 6 bases and the V segment lost 5 bases, leaving 20 bases of the junction unmatched. Germline V lookup: CDR1 SGHVS, CDR2 FQNEAQ. The CDR3 runs to 18 residues. The chain's CDR3 is CASSQMGLAGVVVGEQYF. CDR3 nucleotide sequence: TGTGCCAGCAGCCAAATGGGGTTAGCGGGAGTGGTTGTGGGCGAGCAGTACTTC.